The entry below gives a single T cell receptor (beta chain) sequence along with its context. The entry originates in a study of blood T cell repertoires in COVID-19. Study overall: From the United States, Italy and Spain came samples of acute and convalescent COVID-19.

The protocol was immunoSEQ multiplex PCR, while the TCRdb copy is restricted to in-frame clones and leaves out a portion. This sample has some 70,000 clones, with 65% to 85% found just once. With V trimmed by 6 bases and J by 4 bases, 5 bases remained unmatched. The length of the CDR3 is 14 residues. The germline CDR1 and CDR2 sequences are MNHEY and SVGAGI. This clonotype originated in a man between 60 and 75 years old with COVID-19, enrolled during active disease. Sequenced sample: peripheral blood. V gene TRBV6-5 combines with J gene TRBJ2-3; 9 nucleotides agree with TRBD1. CDR3 bases: TGTGCCAGCAGACCGGGGGACAGGGCAGATACGCAGTATTTT. It translates to CASRPGDRADTQYF.